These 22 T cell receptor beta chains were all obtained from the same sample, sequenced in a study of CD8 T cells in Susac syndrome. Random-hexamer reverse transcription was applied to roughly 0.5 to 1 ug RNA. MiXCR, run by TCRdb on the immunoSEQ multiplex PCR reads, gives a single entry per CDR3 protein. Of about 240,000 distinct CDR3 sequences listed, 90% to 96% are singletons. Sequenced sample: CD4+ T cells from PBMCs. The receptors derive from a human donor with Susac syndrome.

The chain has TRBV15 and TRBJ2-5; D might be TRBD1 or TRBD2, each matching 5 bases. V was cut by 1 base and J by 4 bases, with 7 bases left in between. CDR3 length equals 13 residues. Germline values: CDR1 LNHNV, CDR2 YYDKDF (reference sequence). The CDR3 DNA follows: TGTGCCACCAGCAGAGGGGGACCAGAGACCCAGTACTTC. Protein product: CATSRGGPETQYF.

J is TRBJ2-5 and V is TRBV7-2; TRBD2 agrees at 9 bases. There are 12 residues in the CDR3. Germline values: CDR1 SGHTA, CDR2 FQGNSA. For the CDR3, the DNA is TGTGCAGCGGGGGGAGGGCGAGAGACCCAGTACTTC. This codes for CAAGGGRETQYF.

CDR3 nucleotide sequence: TGTGCCACCACCCGGGACACAAGCACAGATACGCAGTATTTT. Protein sequence: CATTRDTSTDTQYF. The chain carries TRBV15 and TRBJ2-3; D perhaps matches TRBD1 (6 bases). Deletions cut 7 bases from V and 0 bases from J, with 11 bases between. There are 14 residues in the CDR3. Germline V gene sequence: CDR1 LNHNV, CDR2 YYDKDF (reference sequence). Variable domain in full (rest from reference TRBV15 and TRBJ2-3): DAMVIQNPRYQVTQFGKPVTLSCSQTLNHNVMYWYQQKSSQAPKLLFHYYDKDFNNEADTPDNFQSRRPNTSFCFLDIRSPGLGDTAMYLCATTRDTSTDTQYFGPGTRLTVL.

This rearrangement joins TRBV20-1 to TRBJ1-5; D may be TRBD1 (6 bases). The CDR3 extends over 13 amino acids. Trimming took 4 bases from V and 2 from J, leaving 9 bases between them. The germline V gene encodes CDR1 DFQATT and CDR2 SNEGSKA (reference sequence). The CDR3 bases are TGCAGTGCTACAGGGGTAGGCAATCAGCCCCAGCATTTT. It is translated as CSATGVGNQPQHF.

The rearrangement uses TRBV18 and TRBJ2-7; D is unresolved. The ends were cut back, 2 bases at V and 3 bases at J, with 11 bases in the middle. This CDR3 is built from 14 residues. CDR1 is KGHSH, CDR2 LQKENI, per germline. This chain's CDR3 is CASSPTQARYEQYF. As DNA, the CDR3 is TGTGCCAGCTCACCAACGCAGGCTCGCTACGAGCAGTACTTC. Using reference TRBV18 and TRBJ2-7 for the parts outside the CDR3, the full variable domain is NAGVMQNPRHLVRRRGQEARLRCSPMKGHSHVYWYRQLPEEGLKFMVYLQKENIIDESGMPKERFSAEFPKEGPSILRIQQVVRGDSAAYFCASSPTQARYEQYFGPGTRLTVT.

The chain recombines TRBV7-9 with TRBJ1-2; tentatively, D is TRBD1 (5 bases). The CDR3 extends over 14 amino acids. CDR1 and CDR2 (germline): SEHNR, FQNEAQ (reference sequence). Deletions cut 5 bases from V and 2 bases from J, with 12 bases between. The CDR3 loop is CASSPGICNYGYTF. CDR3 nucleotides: TGTGCCAGCAGCCCAGGGATTTGCAACTATGGCTACACCTTC.

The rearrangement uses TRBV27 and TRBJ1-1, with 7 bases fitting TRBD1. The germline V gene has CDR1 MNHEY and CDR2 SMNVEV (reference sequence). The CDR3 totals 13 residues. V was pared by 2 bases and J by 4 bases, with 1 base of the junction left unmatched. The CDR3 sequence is CASSLQGVTEAFF. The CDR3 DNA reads TGTGCCAGCAGTTTACAGGGGGTCACTGAAGCTTTCTTT.

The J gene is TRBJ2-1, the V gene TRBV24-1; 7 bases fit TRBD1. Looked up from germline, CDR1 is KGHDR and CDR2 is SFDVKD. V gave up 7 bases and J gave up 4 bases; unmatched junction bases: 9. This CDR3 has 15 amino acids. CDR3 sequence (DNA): TGTGCCACCAGCAAGGGACAGAGAATTTACAATGAGCAGTTCTTC. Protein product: CATSKGQRIYNEQFF.

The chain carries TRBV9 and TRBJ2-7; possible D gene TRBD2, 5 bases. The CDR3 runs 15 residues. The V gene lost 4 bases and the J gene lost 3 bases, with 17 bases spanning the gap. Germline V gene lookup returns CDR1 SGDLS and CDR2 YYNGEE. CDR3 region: CASSPGGQESYEQYF. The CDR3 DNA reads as TGTGCCAGCAGCCCAGGAGGTCAGGAGAGCTACGAGCAGTACTTC.

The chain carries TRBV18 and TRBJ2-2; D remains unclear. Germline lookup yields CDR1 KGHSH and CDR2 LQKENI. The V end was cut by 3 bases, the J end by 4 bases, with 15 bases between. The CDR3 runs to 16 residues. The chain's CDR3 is CASSPNRVSSTGELFF. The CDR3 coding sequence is TGTGCCAGCTCACCCAACCGGGTATCGAGCACCGGGGAGCTGTTTTTT.

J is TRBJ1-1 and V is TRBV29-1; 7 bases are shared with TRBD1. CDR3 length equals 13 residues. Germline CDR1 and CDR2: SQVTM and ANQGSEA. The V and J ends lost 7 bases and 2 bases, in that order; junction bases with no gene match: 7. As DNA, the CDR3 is TGCAGCGCATGTCGGGACAGTAACACTGAAGCTTTCTTT. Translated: CSACRDSNTEAFF.

CDR3 sequence reads: CSVTSGFRANVLTF. CDR3 sequence (DNA): TGCAGCGTTACGAGTGGGTTTAGGGCCAACGTCCTGACTTTC. This chain links TRBV29-1 with TRBJ2-6; D is unclear. V was pared by 5 bases and J by 5 bases, with 13 bases between. In germline, CDR1 is SQVTM, CDR2 ANQGSEA. The CDR3 has 14 amino acids.

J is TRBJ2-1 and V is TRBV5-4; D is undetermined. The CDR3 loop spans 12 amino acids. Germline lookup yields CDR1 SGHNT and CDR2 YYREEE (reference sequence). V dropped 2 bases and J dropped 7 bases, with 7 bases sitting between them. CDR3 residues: CASSFGRNEQFF. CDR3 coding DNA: TGTGCCAGCAGCTTTGGCCGGAATGAGCAGTTCTTC.

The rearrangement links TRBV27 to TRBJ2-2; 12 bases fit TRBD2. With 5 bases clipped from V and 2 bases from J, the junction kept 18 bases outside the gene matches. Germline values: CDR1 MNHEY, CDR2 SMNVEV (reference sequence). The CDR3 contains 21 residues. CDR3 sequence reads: CASSIPRLAGALDFNTGELFF. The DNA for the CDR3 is TGTGCCAGCAGTATCCCGAGACTAGCGGGAGCCCTCGACTTCAACACCGGGGAGCTGTTTTTT.

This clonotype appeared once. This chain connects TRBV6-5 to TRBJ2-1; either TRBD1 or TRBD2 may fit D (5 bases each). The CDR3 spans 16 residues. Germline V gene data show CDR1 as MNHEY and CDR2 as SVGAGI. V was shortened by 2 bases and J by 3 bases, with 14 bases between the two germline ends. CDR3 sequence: CASSYLGTNDYNEQFF. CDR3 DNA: TGTGCCAGCAGTTACCTCGGGACCAATGACTACAATGAGCAGTTCTTC.

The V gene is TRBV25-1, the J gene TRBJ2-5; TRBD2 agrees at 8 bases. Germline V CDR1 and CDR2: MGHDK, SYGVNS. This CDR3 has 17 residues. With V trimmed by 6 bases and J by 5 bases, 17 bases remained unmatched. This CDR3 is CASRPGTRGIRGETQYF. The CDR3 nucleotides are TGTGCCAGCAGGCCAGGGACTAGAGGGATTCGTGGGGAGACCCAGTACTTC.

The CDR3: CSARTGVETQYF. CDR3 DNA sequence: TGCAGTGCTCGGACAGGGGTAGAGACCCAGTACTTC. This chain links TRBV20-1 with TRBJ2-5, with 9 bases lining up with TRBD1. This CDR3 contains 12 residues. Germline V gene sequence: CDR1 DFQATT, CDR2 SNEGSKA (reference sequence). With V trimmed by 5 bases and J by 4 bases, 2 bases remained unmatched.

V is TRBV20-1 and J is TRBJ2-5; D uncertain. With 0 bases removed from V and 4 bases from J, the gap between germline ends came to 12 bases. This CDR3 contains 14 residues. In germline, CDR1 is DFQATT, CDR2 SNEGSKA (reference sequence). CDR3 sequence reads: CSAREGWAPETQYF. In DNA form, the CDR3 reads TGCAGTGCTAGAGAAGGTTGGGCTCCAGAGACCCAGTACTTC.

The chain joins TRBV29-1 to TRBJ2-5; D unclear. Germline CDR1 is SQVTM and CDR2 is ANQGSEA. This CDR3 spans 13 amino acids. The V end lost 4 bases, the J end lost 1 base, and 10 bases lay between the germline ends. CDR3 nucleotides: TGCAGCGTTGCACAAGGGATCCAAGAGACCCAGTACTTC. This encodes CSVAQGIQETQYF.

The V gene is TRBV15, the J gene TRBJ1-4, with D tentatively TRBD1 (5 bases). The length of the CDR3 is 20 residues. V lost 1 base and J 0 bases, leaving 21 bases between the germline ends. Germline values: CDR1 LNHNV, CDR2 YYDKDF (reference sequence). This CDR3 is CATSRVWAGSLRATNEKLFF. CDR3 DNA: TGTGCCACCAGCAGAGTTTGGGCAGGGAGCTTGAGGGCAACTAATGAAAAACTGTTTTTT.

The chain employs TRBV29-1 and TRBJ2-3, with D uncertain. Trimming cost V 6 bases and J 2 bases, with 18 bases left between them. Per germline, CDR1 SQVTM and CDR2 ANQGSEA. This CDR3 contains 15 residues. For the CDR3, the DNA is TGCAGCGTCAAGCGCGAGAGCCCGGCCACAGATACGCAGTATTTT. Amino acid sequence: CSVKRESPATDTQYF.

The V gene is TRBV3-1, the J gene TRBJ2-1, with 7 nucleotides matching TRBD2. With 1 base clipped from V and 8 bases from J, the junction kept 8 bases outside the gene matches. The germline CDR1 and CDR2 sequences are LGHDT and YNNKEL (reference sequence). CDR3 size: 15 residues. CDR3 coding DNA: TGTGCCAGCAGCCAAGTGGGGGGAGGGGTCGATGAGCAGTTCTTC. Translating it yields CASSQVGGGVDEQFF.